These T cell receptor beta chains were read from a single sample in a study of T cell repertoires in aging, cancer and after chemotherapy. TCRdb itself ran the multiplex PCR reads through MiXCR, one entry per CDR3 protein. Among around 13,000 distinct CDR3 sequences listed, roughly 26% were seen once. Sequencing was done on a sample of blood. Receptors originate from a human donor in good health. CDR3s include the opening cysteine and the closing phenylalanine or tryptophan. The D gene is left open where the match is weak. The size field is filled for only some rows; it gives once, few, many or a size class.

d_gene	v_gene	j_gene	abundance	CDR3aa	CDR3nt
TRBD1	TRBV20-1	TRBJ1-2	-	CSADVRAGGYGYTF	TGCAGTGCTGACGTGAGGGCAGGGGGCTATGGCTACACCTTC
-	TRBV4-3	TRBJ1-5	-	CASSQVDRNYQPQHF	TGCGCCAGCAGCCAAGTCGACAGAAACTATCAGCCCCAGCATTTT
-	TRBV4-2	TRBJ1-1	few	CASSHQNANTEAFF	TGTGCCAGCAGCCATCAAAACGCGAACACTGAAGCTTTCTTT
-	TRBV6-5	TRBJ1-2	medium-sized	CASTGAAGPSGYTF	TGTGCCAGCACAGGGGCAGCAGGCCCTAGCGGCTACACCTTC
-	TRBV20-1	TRBJ1-5	-	CSARGSFVDNQPQHF	TGCAGTGCTAGAGGGTCTTTCGTTGACAATCAGCCCCAGCATTTT
TRBD1	TRBV20-1	TRBJ1-6	few	CSARDRVNSPLHF	TGCAGTGCTAGGGACAGGGTGAATTCACCCCTCCACTTT
TRBD1	TRBV6-2/TRBV6-3	TRBJ2-6	medium-sized	CASSYTGGVGANVLTF	TGTGCCAGCAGTTACACAGGGGGCGTTGGGGCCAACGTCCTGACTTTC
-	TRBV18	TRBJ2-5	-	CASSPRETQYF	TGTGCCAGCTCACCACGAGAGACCCAGTACTTC
-	TRBV7-2	TRBJ2-1	-	CASSLGGARGYNEQFF	TGTGCCAGCAGCTTAGGGGGGGCTCGGGGATACAATGAGCAGTTCTTC
-	TRBV7-2	TRBJ1-5	once	CASSYLEQYSNQPQHF	TGTGCCAGCAGCTATTTGGAACAATATAGCAATCAGCCCCAGCATTTT
TRBD2	TRBV27	TRBJ2-1	few	CASSFKTSRDEQFF	TGTGCCAGCAGTTTCAAGACTAGCAGGGATGAGCAGTTCTTC
-	TRBV29-1	TRBJ1-2	medium-sized	CSVGVTADFYGYTF	TGCAGCGTTGGAGTTACGGCGGATTTTTATGGCTACACCTTC
-	TRBV20-1	TRBJ1-3	medium-sized	CSATTGTPGNTIYF	TGCAGTGCTACCACCGGGACACCTGGAAACACCATATATTTT
-	TRBV6-5	TRBJ1-3	medium-sized	CASSYSNPSLSGRSGNTIYF	TGTGCCAGCAGTTACTCGAACCCTAGCCTGTCAGGTCGCTCTGGAAACACCATATATTTT
-	TRBV6-1	TRBJ1-6	-	CASVRTLNSPLHF	TGTGCCAGCGTCCGGACTTTGAATTCACCCCTCCACTTT
TRBD2	TRBV7-6	TRBJ2-1	-	CASSLAASGEYNEQFF	TGTGCCAGCAGCTTAGCGGCTAGCGGGGAATACAATGAGCAGTTCTTC
TRBD1	TRBV7-2	TRBJ2-2	once	CASSSGQGANTGELFF	TGTGCCAGCAGCTCCGGACAGGGGGCGAACACCGGGGAGCTGTTTTTT
-	TRBV20-1	TRBJ2-3	few	CSASAFHF	TGCAGTGCTAGCGCTTTCCATTTT
TRBD2	TRBV20-1	TRBJ2-2	medium-sized	CSARDRTSGEVGELFF	TGCAGTGCTAGAGATCGGACTAGCGGGGAGGTCGGGGAGCTGTTTTTT
-	TRBV28	TRBJ1-2	-	CASSYRAAVSGYTF	TGTGCCAGCAGCTATAGGGCCGCAGTCTCCGGCTACACCTTC
TRBD2	TRBV10-3	TRBJ2-7	medium-sized	CAIGAGGGSYEQYF	TGTGCCATCGGAGCGGGCGGGGGATCCTACGAGCAGTACTTC
-	TRBV24-1	TRBJ2-4	-	CATSDASRAENIQYF	TGTGCCACCAGTGATGCTTCTCGGGCGGAAAACATTCAGTACTTC
-	TRBV6-6	TRBJ2-3	-	CASSPREYGGPTDTQYF	TGTGCCAGCAGCCCCAGGGAGTACGGGGGGCCCACAGATACGCAGTATTTT
-	TRBV5-5	TRBJ1-3	medium-sized	CASSPGGYGNTIYF	TGTGCCAGCAGCCCTGGGGGGTATGGAAACACCATATATTTT
TRBD1	TRBV13	TRBJ2-1	once	CASSPPGQAGDEQFF	TGTGCCAGCAGCCCCCCCGGACAGGCCGGGGATGAGCAGTTCTTC
-	TRBV20-1	TRBJ2-2	-	CSATRQGSTGELFF	TGCAGTGCAACCCGGCAGGGGAGCACCGGGGAGCTGTTTTTT
-	TRBV11-2	TRBJ2-7	medium-sized	CASSPPGGSEQYF	TGTGCCAGCAGCCCCCCCGGTGGCTCCGAGCAGTACTTC
-	TRBV19	TRBJ2-1	-	CASSIDSGPGNEQFF	TGTGCCAGTAGTATAGATTCAGGTCCAGGGAATGAGCAGTTCTTC
-	TRBV28	TRBJ2-1	few	CASSAGPPYNEQFF	TGTGCCAGCAGTGCCGGGCCTCCCTACAATGAGCAGTTCTTC
-	TRBV18	TRBJ2-3	-	CASSPQGRDTDTQYF	TGTGCCAGCTCACCGCAGGGTAGGGACACAGATACGCAGTATTTT
-	TRBV6-5	TRBJ2-3	few	CASRPGQQSTDTQYF	TGTGCCAGCAGACCCGGACAGCAAAGCACAGATACGCAGTATTTT
-	TRBV7-9	TRBJ2-5	-	CASSLGWQGRKTQYF	TGTGCCAGCAGCTTAGGTTGGCAGGGGAGAAAGACCCAGTACTTC
TRBD1	TRBV25-1	TRBJ1-2	few	CASGGQGTYGYTF	TGTGCCAGCGGGGGACAGGGAACCTATGGCTACACCTTC